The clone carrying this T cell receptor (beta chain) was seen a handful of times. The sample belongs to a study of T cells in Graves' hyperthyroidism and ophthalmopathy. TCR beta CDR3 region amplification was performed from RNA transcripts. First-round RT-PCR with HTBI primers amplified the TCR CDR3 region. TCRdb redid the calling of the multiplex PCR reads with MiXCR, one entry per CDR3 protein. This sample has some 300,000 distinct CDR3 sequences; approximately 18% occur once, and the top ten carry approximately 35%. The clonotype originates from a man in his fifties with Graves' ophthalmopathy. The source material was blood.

Written as DNA, the CDR3 is TGTGCCAGCATCTCAAACAGGGGAACTAATGAAAAACTGTTTTTT. Its protein is CASISNRGTNEKLFF. The gene calls are TRBV2 and TRBJ1-4; the match to TRBD1 covers 7 bases. V shed 7 bases, J shed 1 base, and the junction held 6 bases outside the gene matches. CDR1 is SNHLY and CDR2 is FYNNEI in the germline V gene. CDR3 length: 15 residues.